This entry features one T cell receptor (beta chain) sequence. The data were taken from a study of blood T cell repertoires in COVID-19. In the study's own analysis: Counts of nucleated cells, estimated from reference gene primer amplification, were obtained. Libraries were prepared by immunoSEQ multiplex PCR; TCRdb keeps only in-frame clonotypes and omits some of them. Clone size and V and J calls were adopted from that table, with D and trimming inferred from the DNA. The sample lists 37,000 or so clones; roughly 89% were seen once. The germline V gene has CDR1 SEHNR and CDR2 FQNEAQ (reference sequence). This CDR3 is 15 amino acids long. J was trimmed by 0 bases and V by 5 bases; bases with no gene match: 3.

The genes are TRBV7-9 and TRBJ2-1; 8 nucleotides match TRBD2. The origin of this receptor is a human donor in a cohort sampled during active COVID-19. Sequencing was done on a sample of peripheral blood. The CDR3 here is CASSPSGSSYNEQFF. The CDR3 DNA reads TGTGCCAGCAGCCCAAGCGGGAGCTCCTACAATGAGCAGTTCTTC.